This T cell receptor beta chain emerged from a study of shared clonotypes between healthy human individuals. Study at large: The study drew on a couple of women and three men aged 18 to 49 as donors.

On this clone: Antigen specificity is unknown.

Study results and caveats: Donors were few, which limited the genetic and exposure-history diversity represented. Larger richness was generally estimated for naive than memory subsets.

This CDR3 is 13 amino acids long. Trimming removed 3 bases at V and 3 bases at J, with 9 bases between. The germline V gene encodes CDR1 ENHRY and CDR2 SYGVKD. A roughly 200 ng quantity of DNA, 30,000 to 35,000 T cell genomes, went into the sorted-subset replicate PCRs. Assay used: immunoSEQ multiplex PCR; TCRdb lists only in-frame clones, some missing. The sample has 2 million to 2.5 million clones, 85% to 95% seen once. The sequence was collected from a man younger than 30 in good health. This chain links TRBV10-3 with TRBJ2-7; D unclear. The sequenced sample consisted of naive CD4+ T cells sorted from blood. Subset in this sample: CD45RA+ positively selected. CDR3 bases: TGTGCCATCAGTGACCTAGTAGTCTACGAGCAGTACTTC. Translation gives CAISDLVVYEQYF.